The 3 T cell receptor beta chains below all came from one sample that was sequenced in a study of T cells in Graves' hyperthyroidism and ophthalmopathy (dated by TCRdb to between 2018 and 2021). Preparation of the library involved multiplex PCR. The sequencing machine was an Illumina HiSeq 2000. The TCR beta CDR3 regions were amplified from RNA transcripts. The first round of RT-PCR for the TCR CDR3 was performed with the HTBI primer set and the Qiagen OneStep RT-PCR kit. TCRdb's own reprocessing of the public reads used fastp at Q25 and MiXCR and kept productive beta chains. Every CDR3 protein is listed once, alongside the most common genes and DNA of its rows. The sample table contains 340,000 or so distinct CDR3 sequences; only one count was recorded for roughly 18% of them. The ten biggest clones cover under 55% of the sample. Sequenced sample: blood. All receptors derive from a woman in her 50s with Graves' hyperthyroidism.

V usage is TRBV9 and J usage is TRBJ1-2; 9 nucleotides match TRBD1. The CDR3 is 15 residues long. The ends lost 2 bases at V and 1 base at J; junction bases unmatched: 3. Looked up from germline, CDR1 is SGDLS and CDR2 is YYNGEE. In DNA form, the CDR3 reads TGTGCCAGCAGCGTCGGGACAGGGAGTAACTATGGCTACACCTTC. Translation gives CASSVGTGSNYGYTF.

The V and J genes are TRBV7-9 and TRBJ1-3; tentatively, D is TRBD1 (6 bases). The CDR3 runs 16 residues. The germline gives CDR1 SEHNR, CDR2 FQNEAQ (reference sequence). V was shortened by 3 bases and J by 0 bases, with 12 bases between the two germline ends. CDR3 sequence: CASSFGQGSSGNTIYF. As DNA, the CDR3 is TGTGCCAGCAGCTTCGGGCAGGGGTCCTCTGGAAACACCATATATTTT.

This clonotype occurred many times. The CDR3 nucleotides are TGTGCCAGCTCAAAGGAGGGAAGCTACACTGAAGCTTTCTTT. Translating gives CASSKEGSYTEAFF. The gene calls are TRBV11-2 and TRBJ1-1; D ambiguous. V lost 8 bases to trimming and J lost 3 bases, with 16 bases between them. This CDR3 is 14 amino acids long. Looked up from germline, CDR1 is SGHAT and CDR2 is FQNNGV. Full variable domain (rest looked up from reference TRBV11-2 and TRBJ1-1): EAGVAQSPRYKIIEKRQSVAFWCNPISGHATLYWYQQILGQGPKLLIQFQNNGVVDDSQLPKDRFSAERLKGVDSTLKIQPAKLEDSAVYLCASSKEGSYTEAFFGQGTRLTVV.